These T cell receptor beta chains were read from a single sample in a study of tumor-infiltrating lymphocytes in primary liver carcinoma. TCRdb reanalysed the multiplex PCR reads using MiXCR and keeps one entry per CDR3 protein. The sample carries approximately 190,000 distinct CDR3 sequences, around four fifths recorded once. The specimen was tumor tissue from primary liver carcinoma. These receptors were collected from a man aged 40-55 years with primary liver carcinoma and hepatitis B virus infection. CDR3s include the opening cysteine and the closing phenylalanine or tryptophan. Each record gives: J gene, clone size, V gene, D gene, CDR3 protein, CDR3 DNA. A D gene is named only where the DNA matches it firmly. Size is omitted from some rows. Given values are once, few, many or a class for expanded clones.

>TRBJ2-7|once|TRBV12-3/TRBV12-4|NA
CASSFANEQYF
TGTGCAAGCAGTTTCGCCAATGAGCAGTACTTC
>TRBJ2-7|NA|TRBV6-2/TRBV6-3|TRBD2
CAGSRGESGAYVQYF
TGTGCCGGCAGCCGCGGGGAAAGCGGGGCCTACGTGCAGTACTTC
>TRBJ2-5|NA|TRBV4-1|NA
CASSQEAQYF
TGTGCCAGCAGCCAAGAGGCCCAGTACTTC
>TRBJ2-7|NA|TRBV21-1|NA
CASSPSNLSGTGSYEQYF
TGTGCCAGCAGCCCATCGAATCTCTCCGGGACGGGCTCCTACGAGCAGTACTTC
>TRBJ2-7|NA|TRBV6-1|NA
CASRSGSRSYKQYF
TGTGCCAGCAGGAGCGGGTCTCGTTCCTACAAGCAGTACTTC
>TRBJ2-3|NA|TRBV5-6|NA
CASSILGRGGQPQYF
TGTGCTAGCAGCATCTTGGGCAGGGGCGGTCAGCCCCAGTATTTT
>TRBJ1-5|NA|TRBV10-2|NA
CASTAEYNQPQPF
TGCGCCAGCACGGCAGAATACAATCAGCCCCAGCCTTTT
>TRBJ2-1|NA|TRBV6-5|NA
CASSGRNYNEQFF
TGTGCCAGCAGTGGGAGGAATTACAATGAGCAGTTCTTC
>TRBJ1-3|many|TRBV4-1|TRBD1
CASSQGGQPSGNTVYF
TGCGCCAGCAGTCAAGGGGGACAGCCCTCTGGAAACACCGTATATTTT
>TRBJ2-7|few|TRBV12-3/TRBV12-4|NA
CASILTSSYEQYF
TGTGCTAGCATCCTGACATCCTCCTACGAGCAGTACTTC
>TRBJ2-1|NA|TRBV6-5|NA
CVSSDQSGTGLYNEQFF
TGTGTCAGCAGTGACCAATCCGGGACGGGGCTATATAATGAGCAGTTCTTC
>TRBJ2-2|NA|TRBV11-2|NA
CACSSRTATNTRELFF
TGTGCCTGCAGCTCCCGGACAGCTACGAACACCAGGGAGCTGTTTTTT
>TRBJ2-3|NA|TRBV4-1|NA
CASSQKEDTDTQYF
TGCGCCAGCAGCCAAAAAGAAGACACAGATACGCAGTATTTC
>TRBJ2-3|NA|TRBV7-3|NA
CASNYDPTDTQYF
TGTGCCAGCAACTATGACCCCACAGATACGCAGTATTTT
>TRBJ1-1|NA|TRBV9|NA
CASSVYESDTEAFF
TGTGCCAGCAGCGTATATGAGAGCGACACTGAAGCTTTCTTT
>TRBJ2-3|NA|TRBV5-5|TRBD2
CASSPTGTSGSGDTLYF
TGTGCCAGCAGCCCGACCGGGACTAGCGGGAGCGGAGATACGCTGTATTTT
>TRBJ2-3|once|TRBV6-2/TRBV6-3|NA
CVCSSGARPDTQYF
TGTGTCTGCAGCTCCGGGGCCCGCCCAGATACGCAGTATTTT
>TRBJ1-3|NA|TRBV11-2|NA
CPSTQPTDHLGGNTIYF
TGTCCCAGCACCCAACCAACCGACCACTTAGGAGGAAACACCATATATTTT
>TRBJ1-6|once|TRBV28|NA
CASSLHRILSYNSPLHF
TGTGCCAGCAGTTTACACAGGATATTGTCCTATAATTCACCCCTCCACTTT
>TRBJ2-2|NA|TRBV12-3/TRBV12-4|NA
CASSLVPEELFF
TGTGCGAGCAGTTTGGTCCCCGAGGAGCTGTTTTTT
>TRBJ2-4|NA|TRBV4-2|TRBD2
CASTTSSGTKNIQYF
TGTGCCAGTACCACGTCTAGCGGGACCAAAAACATTCAGTACTTC
>TRBJ2-4|NA|TRBV6-1|TRBD1
CVSDRGSSQNTQYF
TGTGTCAGCGACAGGGGGTCATCCCAAAACACTCAGTACTTC
>TRBJ1-4|NA|TRBV6-5|NA
CASSYSSGTSKEKLFF
TGTGCTAGCAGTTACTCGTCCGGGACGTCAAAAGAAAAACTGTTTTTT
>TRBJ2-1|NA|TRBV6-1|NA
CASSAGESYNEQLF
TGTGCCAGTAGTGCAGGGGAATCCTACAATGAGCAGTTATTC
>TRBJ2-1|NA|TRBV6-1|NA
CASGVEGMLYNEQFF
TGTGCCAGCGGGGTCGAAGGAATGCTCTACAATGAGCAGTTCTTC
>TRBJ1-1|NA|TRBV4-1|NA
CASSQDQRTVPTEAFF
TGCGCCAGCAGCCAAGACCAACGGACAGTCCCCACTGAAGCTTTCTTT
>TRBJ2-1|NA|TRBV6-1|NA
CASSRRGTDNEQFF
TGTGCCAGCAGTAGGAGAGGGACTGACAATGAGCAGTTCTTC
>TRBJ2-7|once|TRBV9|NA
CATSNRDREQYF
TGTGCCACCAGCAATCGGGACCGTGAGCAGTACTTC
>TRBJ2-7|NA|TRBV6-6|NA
CASCYLSAAPYEQYF
TGTGCCAGCTGTTACTTGTCGGCGGCTCCATACGAGCAGTACTTC
>TRBJ2-5|NA|TRBV5-1|TRBD1
CASGQTGGEQETQYF
TGCGCCAGCGGTCAGACAGGGGGAGAACAAGAGACCCAGTACTTC
>TRBJ2-1|once|TRBV29-1|NA
CSVDLLDATSYNEHFF
TGCAGCGTTGATCTTCTTGACGCCACCTCCTACAATGAGCATTTCTTC
>TRBJ2-7|NA|TRBV14|NA
CASSPRLSGVLLVTYEQYF
TGTGCTAGCAGCCCCCGACTATCGGGAGTCCTTCTGGTCACCTACGAGCAGTACTTC
>TRBJ2-7|NA|TRBV4-3|TRBD1
CASMQSGTGESYEQYF
TGCGCCAGCATGCAATCCGGGACAGGGGAATCCTACGAGCAGTACTTC